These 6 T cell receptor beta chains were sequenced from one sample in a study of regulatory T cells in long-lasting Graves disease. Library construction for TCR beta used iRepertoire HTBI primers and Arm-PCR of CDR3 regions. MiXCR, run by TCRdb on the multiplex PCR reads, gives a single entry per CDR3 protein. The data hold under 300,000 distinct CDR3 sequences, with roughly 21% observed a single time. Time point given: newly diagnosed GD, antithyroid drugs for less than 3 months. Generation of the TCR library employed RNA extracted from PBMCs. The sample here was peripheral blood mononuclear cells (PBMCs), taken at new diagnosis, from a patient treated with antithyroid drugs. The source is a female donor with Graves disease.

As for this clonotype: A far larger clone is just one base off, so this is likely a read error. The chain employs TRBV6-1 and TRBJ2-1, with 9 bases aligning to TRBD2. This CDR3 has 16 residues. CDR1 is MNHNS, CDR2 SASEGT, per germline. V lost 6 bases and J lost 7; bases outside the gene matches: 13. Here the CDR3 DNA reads TGTGCCAGCAGGGATACCGCCAGGACTAGCGTGAATGAGCAGTTCTTC. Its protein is CASRDTARTSVNEQFF.

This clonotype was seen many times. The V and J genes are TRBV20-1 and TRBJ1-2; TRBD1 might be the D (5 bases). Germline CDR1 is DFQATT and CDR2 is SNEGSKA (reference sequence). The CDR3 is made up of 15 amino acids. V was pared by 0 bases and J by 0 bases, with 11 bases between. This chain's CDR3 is CSARDRGTANYGYTF. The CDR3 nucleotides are TGCAGTGCTAGAGATCGGGGCACCGCTAACTATGGCTACACCTTC.

DNA of the CDR3: TGCGCCAGCAGCCTACCGAAGGGACAGACAAACACTGAAGCTTTCTTT. The encoded protein is CASSLPKGQTNTEAFF. The J gene is TRBJ1-1, the V gene TRBV4-1, with 7 bases fitting TRBD1. The CDR3 length is 16 residues. V was pared by 4 bases and J by 2 bases, with 10 bases of the junction left unmatched. The germline V gene encodes CDR1 MGHRA and CDR2 YSYEKL.

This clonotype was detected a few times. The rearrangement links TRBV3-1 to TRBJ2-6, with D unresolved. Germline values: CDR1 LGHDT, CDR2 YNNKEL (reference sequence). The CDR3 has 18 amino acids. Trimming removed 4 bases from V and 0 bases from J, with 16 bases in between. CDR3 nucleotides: TGTGCCAGCAGCCCCTGGTCCATCCCCCTCTCTGGGGCCAACGTCCTGACTTTC. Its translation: CASSPWSIPLSGANVLTF.

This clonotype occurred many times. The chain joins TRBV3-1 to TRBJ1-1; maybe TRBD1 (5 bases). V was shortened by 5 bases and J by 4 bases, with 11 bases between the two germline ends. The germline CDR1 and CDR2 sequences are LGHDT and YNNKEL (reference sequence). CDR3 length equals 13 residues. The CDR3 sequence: CASSIRGVTEAFF. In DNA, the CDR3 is TGTGCCAGCAGCATCCGGGGGGTCACTGAAGCTTTCTTT. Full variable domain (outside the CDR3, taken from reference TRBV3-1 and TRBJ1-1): DTAVSQTPKYLVTQMGNDKSIKCEQNLGHDTMYWYKQDSKKFLKIMFSYNNKELIINETVPNRFSPKSPDKAHLNLHINSLELGDSAVYFCASSIRGVTEAFFGQGTRLTVV.

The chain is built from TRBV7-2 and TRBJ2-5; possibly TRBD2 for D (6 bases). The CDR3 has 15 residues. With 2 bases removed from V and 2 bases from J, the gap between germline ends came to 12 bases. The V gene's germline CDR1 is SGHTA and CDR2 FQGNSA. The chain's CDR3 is CASSLRAGNQETQYF. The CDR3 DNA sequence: TGTGCCAGCAGCTTACGGGCGGGAAATCAAGAGACCCAGTACTTC.